The T cell receptor (beta chain) described here comes from a study of CD8 T cells in Susac syndrome. Stable or active relapsing-remitting multiple sclerosis, untreated and meeting revised McDonald criteria, defined the controls. V dropped 8 bases and J dropped 0 bases, with 14 bases sitting between them. CDR3 length: 14 residues. Germline assignment: CDR1 SGHRS and CDR2 YFSETQ. Regarding the study as a whole: Individuals included in the TCR sequencing and HLA analysis were acknowledged by the study to be relatively few in number.

Random-hexamer reverse transcription was applied to roughly 0.5 to 1 ug RNA. Amplification of TCR beta CDR3 was carried out by immunoSEQ multiplex PCR, which covered 54 Vbeta and 13 Jbeta segments. TCRdb reanalysed the immunoSEQ multiplex PCR reads using MiXCR and keeps one entry per CDR3 protein. In the table there are fewer than 350,000 distinct CDR3 sequences, roughly 94% of which are singletons. This clonotype came up once. Its antigen is currently unknown. The specimen was CD4+ T cells from PBMCs. The chain couples TRBV5-1 to TRBJ1-1, with D tentatively TRBD1 (5 bases). This TCR came from a human donor with multiple sclerosis. Here the CDR3 reads CASLSGTVNTEAFF. The CDR3 region has the DNA TGCGCCAGTCTCTCCGGGACGGTGAACACTGAAGCTTTCTTT.